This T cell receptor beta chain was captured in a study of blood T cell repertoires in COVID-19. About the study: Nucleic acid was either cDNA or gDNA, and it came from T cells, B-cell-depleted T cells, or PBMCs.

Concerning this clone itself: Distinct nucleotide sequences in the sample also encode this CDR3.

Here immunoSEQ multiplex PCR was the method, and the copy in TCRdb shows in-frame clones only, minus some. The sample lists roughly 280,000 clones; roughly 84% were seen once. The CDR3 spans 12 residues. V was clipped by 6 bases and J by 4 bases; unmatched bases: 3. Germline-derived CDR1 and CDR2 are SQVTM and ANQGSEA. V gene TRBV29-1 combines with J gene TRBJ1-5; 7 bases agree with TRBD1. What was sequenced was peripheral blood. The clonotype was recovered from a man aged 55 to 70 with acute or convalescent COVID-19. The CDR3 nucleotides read TGCAGCGTCCGACAGGGAAATCAGCCCCAGCATTTT. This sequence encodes CSVRQGNQPQHF.